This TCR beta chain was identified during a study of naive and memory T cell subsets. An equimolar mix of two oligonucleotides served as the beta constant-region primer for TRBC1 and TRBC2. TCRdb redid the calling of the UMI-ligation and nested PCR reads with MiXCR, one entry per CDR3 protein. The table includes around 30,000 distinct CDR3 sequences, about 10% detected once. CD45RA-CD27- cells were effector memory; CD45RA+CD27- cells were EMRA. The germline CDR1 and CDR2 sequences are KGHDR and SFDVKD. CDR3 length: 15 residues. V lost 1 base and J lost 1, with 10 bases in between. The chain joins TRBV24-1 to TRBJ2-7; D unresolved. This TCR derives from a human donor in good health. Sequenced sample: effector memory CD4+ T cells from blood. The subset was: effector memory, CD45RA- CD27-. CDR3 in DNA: TGTGCCACCAGTGATTTCCAGGACGGGTCCTACGAGCAGTACTTC. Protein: CATSDFQDGSYEQYF.